This T cell receptor beta chain was identified in a study of blood T cell repertoires in COVID-19. The overall study: Nucleic acid was either cDNA or gDNA, and it came from T cells, B-cell-depleted T cells, or PBMCs.

Only one count was recorded for this clone. Here immunoSEQ multiplex PCR was the method, and the copy in TCRdb shows in-frame clones only, minus some. The profile shows roughly 60,000 clones, 75% to 90% of them singletons. V was clipped by 7 bases and J by 6 bases, with 13 bases between them. This CDR3 has 13 amino acids. Germline lookup yields CDR1 MRHNA and CDR2 SNTAGT. The chain carries TRBV6-4 and TRBJ2-1, with D possibly matching TRBD1 (5 bases). Input material: peripheral blood. The receptor was derived from a human donor with acute or convalescent COVID-19. The donor label of this sample is uncertain. The CDR3 nucleotides are TGTGCCAGCAATCGACCCCAGGGCAATGAGCAGTTCTTC. Amino acid sequence: CASNRPQGNEQFF.